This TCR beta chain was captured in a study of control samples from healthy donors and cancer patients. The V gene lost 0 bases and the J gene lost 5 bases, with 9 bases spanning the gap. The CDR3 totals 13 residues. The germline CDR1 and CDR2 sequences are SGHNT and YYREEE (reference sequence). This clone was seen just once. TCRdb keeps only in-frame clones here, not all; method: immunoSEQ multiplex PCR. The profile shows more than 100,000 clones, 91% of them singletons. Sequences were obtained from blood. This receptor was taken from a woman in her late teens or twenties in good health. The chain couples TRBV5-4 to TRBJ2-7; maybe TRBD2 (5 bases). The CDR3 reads CASSLVGDNEQYF. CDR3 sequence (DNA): TGTGCCAGCAGCTTGGTGGGAGACAACGAGCAGTACTTC.